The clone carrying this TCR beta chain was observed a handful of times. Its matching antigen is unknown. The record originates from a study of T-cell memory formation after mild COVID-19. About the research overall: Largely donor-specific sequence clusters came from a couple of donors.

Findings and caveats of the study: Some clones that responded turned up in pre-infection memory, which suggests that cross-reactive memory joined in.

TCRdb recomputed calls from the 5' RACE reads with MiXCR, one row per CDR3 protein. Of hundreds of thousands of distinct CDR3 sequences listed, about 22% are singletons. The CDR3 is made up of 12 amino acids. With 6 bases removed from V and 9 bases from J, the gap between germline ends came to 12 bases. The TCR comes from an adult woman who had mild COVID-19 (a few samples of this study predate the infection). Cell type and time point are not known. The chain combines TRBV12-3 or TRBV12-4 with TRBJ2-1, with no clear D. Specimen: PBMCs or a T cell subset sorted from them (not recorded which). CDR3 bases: TGTGCCAGCAGGCCCGGGTCAGGTGAGCAGTTCTTC. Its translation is CASRPGSGEQFF.